This T cell receptor beta chain was sequenced in a study of early T cells in non-severe SARS-CoV-2 infection (dated by TCRdb to the early 2020s). At the level of the whole study: TCR sequencing used bulk RNA from unsorted whole blood, so alpha and beta chains could not be paired.

Library preparation used 5' RACE. TCRdb lists the instrument as NextSeq 500. To correct for sequencing error and PCR bias, the TCR library protocol tagged individual cDNA molecules with unique molecular identifiers. Sequencing covered both TCR alpha and beta chains, and within each sample the abundances of alpha and beta sequences were tightly co-correlated. The original pipeline was this. Decombinator V4 was used to perform V gene, J gene and CDR3 annotation of TCR sequences. TCRs were defined as expanded if a significant change between any two time points was detected under a Poisson model with p below 0.0001. TCR abundances were normalised to the total number of TCRs sequenced per sample and expressed as counts per million. MAIT TCRs were defined by TRAV1-2 paired with TRAJ12, TRAJ20 or TRAJ33, and iNKT TCRs by TRAV10 paired with TRAJ18. VDJdb, accessed 1 November 2021, was searched for CMV, EBV and SARS-CoV-2 annotated TCRs, with TCRs annotated for multiple antigens excluded. Starting from the raw public reads, TCRdb applied fastp trimming at Q25, assembled clones with MiXCR and retained in-frame beta chains. Identical CDR3 protein sequences are pooled into one entry, listed with their most common genes and DNA. The V and J calls reflect TCRdb's pipeline rather than the authors' work. The sample data list tens of thousands of distinct CDR3 sequences, and about 5.7% of these were observed just once. Clones ranked in the top ten supply about 14% of the sample.

The investigation overall reported the following: Matching against VDJdb was skewed toward anti-spike CD8 responses, likely underestimated virus-specific expansions, and missed private and CD4 specificities.

This was a case-control study nested in a cohort of healthcare workers in London, UK, who had nasopharyngeal swab PCR tests and blood samples taken every week. Between 23 and 31 March 2020, the week of the UK lockdown, healthcare workers were enrolled and then followed up weekly for as long as 16 weeks. This clonotype has a count of ten or more. No antigen is known for it. No per-base quality is available; no much larger clone lies one base away. From its cysteine to its phenylalanine, the CDR3 spans 15 amino acids. The CDR3 DNA has 45 bases and is translated from base 1. The germline V and J ends show losses of 0 bases and 3 bases respectively, and no gene match explains 4 bases of the junction. The germline V gene yields MNHEY for CDR1 and SVGAGI for CDR2.

The V and J segments used are TRBV6-5 and TRBJ2-7, with 8 junctional bases fitting TRBD1. The starting material was whole blood, obtained at baseline. This receptor was obtained from an adult who was a healthcare worker with PCR-confirmed SARS-CoV-2 infection or an uninfected control (not recorded which). This receptor carries the CDR3 CASSYSWDRIYEQYF. The DNA sequence follows: TGTGCCAGCAGTTACTCGTGGGACAGGATCTACGAGCAGTACTTC.